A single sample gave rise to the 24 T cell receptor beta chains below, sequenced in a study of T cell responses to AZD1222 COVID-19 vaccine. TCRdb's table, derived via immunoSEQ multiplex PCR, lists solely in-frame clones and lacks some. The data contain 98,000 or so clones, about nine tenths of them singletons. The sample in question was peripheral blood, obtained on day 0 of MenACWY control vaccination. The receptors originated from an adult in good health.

The CDR3 is CASQYQGGLSYGYTF. The CDR3 DNA reads as TGTGCCAGTCAATACCAGGGGGGGCTGTCCTATGGCTACACCTTC. This chain links TRBV28 with TRBJ1-2, with TRBD1 identical over 7 bases. The J segment lost 4 bases and the V segment lost 9 bases, leaving 14 bases of the junction unmatched. Germline CDR1 and CDR2: MDHEN and SYDVKM. The CDR3 length is 15 residues.

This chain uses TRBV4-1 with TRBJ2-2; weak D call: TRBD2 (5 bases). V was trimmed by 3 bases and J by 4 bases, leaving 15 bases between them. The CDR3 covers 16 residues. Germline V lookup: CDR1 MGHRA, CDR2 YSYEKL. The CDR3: CASSHSVGVITGELFF. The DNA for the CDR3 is TGCGCCAGCAGCCATTCGGTCGGGGTTATCACCGGGGAGCTGTTTTTT.

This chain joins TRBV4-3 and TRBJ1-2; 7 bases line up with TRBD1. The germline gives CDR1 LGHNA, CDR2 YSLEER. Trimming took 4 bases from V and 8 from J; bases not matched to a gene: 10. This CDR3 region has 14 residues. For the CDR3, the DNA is TGCGCCAGCAGCCTGGGGACAGCCCGTGGAGGCTACACCTTC. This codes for CASSLGTARGGYTF.

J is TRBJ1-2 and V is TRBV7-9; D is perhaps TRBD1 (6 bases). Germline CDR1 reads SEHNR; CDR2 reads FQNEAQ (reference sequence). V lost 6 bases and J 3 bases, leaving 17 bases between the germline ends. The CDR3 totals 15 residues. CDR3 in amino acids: CASSPGAGMDYGYTF. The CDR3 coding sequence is TGTGCCAGCAGTCCGGGGGCAGGGATGGACTATGGCTACACCTTC.

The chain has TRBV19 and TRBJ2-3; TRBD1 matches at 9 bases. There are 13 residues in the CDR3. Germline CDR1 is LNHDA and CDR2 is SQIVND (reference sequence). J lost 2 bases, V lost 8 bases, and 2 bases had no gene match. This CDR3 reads CASWTGDTDTQYF. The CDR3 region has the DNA TGTGCCAGTTGGACAGGGGACACAGATACGCAGTATTTT.

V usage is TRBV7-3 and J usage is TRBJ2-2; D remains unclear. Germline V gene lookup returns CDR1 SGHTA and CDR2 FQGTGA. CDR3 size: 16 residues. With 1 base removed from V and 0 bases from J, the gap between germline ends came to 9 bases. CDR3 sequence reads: CASSLNIGSNTGELFF. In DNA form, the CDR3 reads TGTGCCAGCAGCTTAAATATCGGATCGAACACCGGGGAGCTGTTTTTT.

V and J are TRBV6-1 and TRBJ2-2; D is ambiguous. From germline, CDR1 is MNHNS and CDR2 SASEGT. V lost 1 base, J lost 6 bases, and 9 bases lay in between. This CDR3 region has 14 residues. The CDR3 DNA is TGTGCCAGCAGTGAAGGAGCGACACCCGGGGAGCTGTTTTTT. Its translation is CASSEGATPGELFF.

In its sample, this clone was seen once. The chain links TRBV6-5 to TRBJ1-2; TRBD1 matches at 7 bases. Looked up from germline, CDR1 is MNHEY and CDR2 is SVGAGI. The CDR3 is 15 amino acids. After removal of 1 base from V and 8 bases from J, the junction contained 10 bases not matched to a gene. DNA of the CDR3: TGTGCCAGCAGTTACTACAACAGGGGTAGTGGGGGCTACACCTTC. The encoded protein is CASSYYNRGSGGYTF.

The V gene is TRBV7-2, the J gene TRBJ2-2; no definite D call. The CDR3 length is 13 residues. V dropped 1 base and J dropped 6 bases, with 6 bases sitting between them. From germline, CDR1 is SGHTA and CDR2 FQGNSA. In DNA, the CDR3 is TGTGCCAGCAGCTTAGTGGGGTCCGGGGAGCTGTTTTTT. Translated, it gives CASSLVGSGELFF.

CDR3: CASSFKTGTAPYGYTF. The CDR3, as DNA: TGTGCCAGCAGTTTCAAAACCGGGACGGCTCCTTATGGCTACACCTTC. The chain carries TRBV6-7 and TRBJ1-2; D might be TRBD1 (5 bases). TRBV6-7 is flagged as an ORF with uncertain function. The CDR3 totals 16 residues. Trimming left V 4 bases short and J 5 bases short, with 20 bases between.

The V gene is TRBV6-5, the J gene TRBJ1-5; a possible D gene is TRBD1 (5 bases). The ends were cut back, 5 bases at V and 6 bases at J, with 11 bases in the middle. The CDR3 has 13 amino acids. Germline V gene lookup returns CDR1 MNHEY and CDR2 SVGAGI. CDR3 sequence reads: CASSTGGGQPQHF. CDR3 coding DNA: TGTGCCAGCAGTACGGGGGGGGGTCAGCCCCAGCATTTT.

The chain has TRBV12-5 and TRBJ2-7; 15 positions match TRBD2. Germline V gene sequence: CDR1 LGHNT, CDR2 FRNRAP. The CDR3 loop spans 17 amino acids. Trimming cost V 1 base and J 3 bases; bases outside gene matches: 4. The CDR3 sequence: CASGLGRTSGGVYEQYF. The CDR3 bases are TGTGCTAGTGGTTTGGGCCGGACTAGCGGGGGGGTCTACGAGCAGTACTTC.

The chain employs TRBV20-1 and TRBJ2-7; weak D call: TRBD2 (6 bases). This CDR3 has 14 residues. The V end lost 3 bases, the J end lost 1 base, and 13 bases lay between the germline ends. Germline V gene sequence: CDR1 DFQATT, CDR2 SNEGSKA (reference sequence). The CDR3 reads CSASGLALSYEQYF. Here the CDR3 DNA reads TGCAGTGCTAGTGGTCTAGCGCTATCCTACGAGCAGTACTTC.

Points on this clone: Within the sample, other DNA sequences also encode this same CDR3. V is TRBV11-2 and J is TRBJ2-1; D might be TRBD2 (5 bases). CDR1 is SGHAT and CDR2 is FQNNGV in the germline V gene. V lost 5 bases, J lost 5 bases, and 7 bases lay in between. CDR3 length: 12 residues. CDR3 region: CASSRGHNEQFF. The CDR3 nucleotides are TGTGCCAGCAGCCGAGGGCACAATGAGCAGTTCTTC.

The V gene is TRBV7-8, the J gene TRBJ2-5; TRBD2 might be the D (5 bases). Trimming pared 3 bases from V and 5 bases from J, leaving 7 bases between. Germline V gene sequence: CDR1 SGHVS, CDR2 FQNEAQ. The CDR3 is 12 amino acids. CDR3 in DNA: TGTGCCAGCAGCTTTTCGGGGGAGACCCAGTACTTC. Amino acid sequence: CASSFSGETQYF. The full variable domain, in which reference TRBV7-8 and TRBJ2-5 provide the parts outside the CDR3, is GAGVSQSPRYKVAKRGQDVALRCDPISGHVSLFWYQQALGQGPEFLTYFQNEAQLDKSGLPSDRFFAERPEGSVSTLKIQRTQQEDSAVYLCASSFSGETQYFGPGTRLLVL.

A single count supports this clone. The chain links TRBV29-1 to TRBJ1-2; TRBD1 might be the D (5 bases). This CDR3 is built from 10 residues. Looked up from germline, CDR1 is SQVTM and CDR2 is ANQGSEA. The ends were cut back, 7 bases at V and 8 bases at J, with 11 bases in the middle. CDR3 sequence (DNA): TGCAGCGCCGCCTCAGGGGGCTACACCTTC. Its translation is CSAASGGYTF.

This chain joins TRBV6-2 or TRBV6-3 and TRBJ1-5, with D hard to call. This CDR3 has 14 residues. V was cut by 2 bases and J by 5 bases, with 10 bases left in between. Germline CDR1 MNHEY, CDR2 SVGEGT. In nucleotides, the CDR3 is TGTGCCAGCAGTTACACCAGAAGCGATCAGCCCCAGCATTTT. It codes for CASSYTRSDQPQHF.

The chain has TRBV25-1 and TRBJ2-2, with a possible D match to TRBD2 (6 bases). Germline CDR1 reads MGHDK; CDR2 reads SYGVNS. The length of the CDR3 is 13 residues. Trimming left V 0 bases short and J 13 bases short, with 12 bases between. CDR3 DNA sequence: TGTGCCAGCAGTGAATATCGGACCGGGAGGCTGTTTTTT. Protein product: CASSEYRTGRLFF.

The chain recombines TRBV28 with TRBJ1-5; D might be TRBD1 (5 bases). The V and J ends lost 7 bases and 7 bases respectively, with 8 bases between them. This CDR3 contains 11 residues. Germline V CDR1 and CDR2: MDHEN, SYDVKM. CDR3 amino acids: CASMGEQPQHF. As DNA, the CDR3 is TGTGCCAGCATGGGGGAACAGCCCCAGCATTTT.

For the CDR3, the DNA is TGTGCCAGCAGTTTGTCCCAGGGACAGGGGCGATCTAACTATGGCTACACCTTC. Its translation is CASSLSQGQGRSNYGYTF. The V call is TRBV27, the J call TRBJ1-2; 10 bases align to TRBD1. Germline CDR1 MNHEY, CDR2 SMNVEV (reference sequence). The CDR3 extends over 18 amino acids. J lost 0 bases, V lost 3 bases, and 10 bases had no gene match.

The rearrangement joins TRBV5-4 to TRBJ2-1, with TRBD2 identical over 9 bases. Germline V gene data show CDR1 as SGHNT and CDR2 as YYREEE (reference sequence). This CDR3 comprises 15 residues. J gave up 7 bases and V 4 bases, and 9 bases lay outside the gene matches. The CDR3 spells CASSPAGGIFNEQFF. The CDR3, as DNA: TGTGCCAGCAGCCCCGCGGGGGGGATCTTTAATGAGCAGTTCTTC.

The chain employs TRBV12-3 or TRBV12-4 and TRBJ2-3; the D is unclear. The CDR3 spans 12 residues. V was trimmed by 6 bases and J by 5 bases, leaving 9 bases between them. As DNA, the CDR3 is TGTGCCAGCAGCCAAGGTCAAGATACGCAGTATTTT. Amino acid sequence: CASSQGQDTQYF.

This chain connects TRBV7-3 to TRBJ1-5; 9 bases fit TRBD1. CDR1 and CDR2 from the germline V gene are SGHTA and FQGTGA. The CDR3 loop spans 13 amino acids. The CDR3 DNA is TGTGCTTCGGGACAGGGTCCCAATCAGCCCCAGCATTTT. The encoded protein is CASGQGPNQPQHF. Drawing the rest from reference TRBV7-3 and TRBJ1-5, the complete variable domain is GAGVSQTPSNKVTEKGKYVELRCDPISGHTALYWYRQSLGQGPEFLIYFQGTGAADDSGLPNDRFFAVRPEGSVSTLKIQRTERGDSAVYLCASGQGPNQPQHFGDGTRLSIL.

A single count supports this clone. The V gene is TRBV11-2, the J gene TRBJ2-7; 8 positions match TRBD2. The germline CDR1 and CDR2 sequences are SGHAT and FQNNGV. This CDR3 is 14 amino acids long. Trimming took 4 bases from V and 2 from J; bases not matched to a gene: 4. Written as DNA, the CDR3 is TGTGCCAGCAGCTCCCGGACTAGCACCTACGAGCAGTACTTC. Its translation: CASSSRTSTYEQYF. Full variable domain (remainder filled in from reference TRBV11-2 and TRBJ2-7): EAGVAQSPRYKIIEKRQSVAFWCNPISGHATLYWYQQILGQGPKLLIQFQNNGVVDDSQLPKDRFSAERLKGVDSTLKIQPAKLEDSAVYLCASSSRTSTYEQYFGPGTRLTVT.